This TCR beta chain was found in a study of shared clonotypes between healthy human individuals. Across the whole study: Three plates were used per donor for CD4 naive, three for CD4 memory, two for CD8 naive and one for CD8 memory. Findings of the study overall: The represented genetic and exposure-history diversity was limited by the small number of donors.

As for this clone: What it recognizes is unknown.

The authors' processing: ImmunoSEQ sequences covered only the junction and lacked quality scores; filtering therefore differed. Method: immunoSEQ multiplex PCR; TCRdb's copy keeps in-frame clones and lacks some. The DNA gave D and trimming, while V, J and clone size come from that table. Of some 1.5 million clones detected, 95% to 97% appear once; the ten largest clones hold approximately 1.1%. The CDR3 runs to 13 residues. Trimming cost V 5 bases and J 2 bases, with 10 bases left between them. Per the germline V gene, CDR1 is SGHVS and CDR2 is FQNEAQ. Material: naive CD4+ T cells sorted from blood. Subset reported: CD45RA+ positively selected. This rearrangement joins TRBV7-8 to TRBJ2-7; D not certain. The sequence came from a man aged 30 to 45 in good health. CDR3 loop: CASSGDRAYEQYF. The DNA of the CDR3 is TGTGCCAGCAGCGGCGATCGGGCCTACGAGCAGTACTTC.